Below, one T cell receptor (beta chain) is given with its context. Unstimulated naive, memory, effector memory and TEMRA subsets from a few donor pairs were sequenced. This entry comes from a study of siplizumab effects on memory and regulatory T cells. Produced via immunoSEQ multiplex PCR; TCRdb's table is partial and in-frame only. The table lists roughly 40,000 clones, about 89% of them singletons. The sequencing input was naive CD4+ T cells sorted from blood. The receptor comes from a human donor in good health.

DNA of the CDR3: TGCGCCAGCAGCCAATGGGGGACAGTAAACACCGGGGAGCTGTTTTTT. It translates to CASSQWGTVNTGELFF. The rearrangement links TRBV4-1 to TRBJ2-2, with 7 bases matching TRBD1. Germline V gene sequence: CDR1 MGHRA, CDR2 YSYEKL. V lost 2 bases, J lost 2 bases, and 5 bases stayed unmatched. The length of the CDR3 is 16 residues.